These T cell receptor beta chains were read from a single sample in a study of technical replicates of blood from several donors. Method: immunoSEQ multiplex PCR; TCRdb's copy keeps in-frame clones and lacks some. The sample lists 70,000 to 80,000 clones; 91% were seen once. The sequencing input was T cells isolated from PBMCs. These receptors were collected from a human donor in good health. Some clones in this sample may be carry-over from other donors' samples. Both conserved end residues are trimmed from each CDR3. D genes are given only for firm matches.

d_call,v_call,j_call,cdr3_aa
.,TRBV28,TRBJ1-1,ASSRVTEAF
.,TRBV7-2,TRBJ2-1,ASSHDSDNEQF
.,TRBV11-2,TRBJ2-7,ASSSVKERFYEQY
.,TRBV5-1,TRBJ1-1,ASSEDRNTEAF
TRBD1,TRBV28,TRBJ2-7,ASSSGQGVYEQY
.,TRBV28,TRBJ1-5,ASTFLGDRGAQH
.,TRBV19,TRBJ1-1,ASSIRETEAF
.,TRBV6-5,TRBJ2-7,ASNRQVGSYEQY
.,TRBV9,TRBJ2-2,ASSGRAYGELF
TRBD2,TRBV5-1,TRBJ2-5,ASSLGAGDKETQY
.,TRBV9,TRBJ1-3,ASSVGGITGNTIY
.,TRBV2,TRBJ1-4,ASSDRAATNEKLF
TRBD1,TRBV6-1,TRBJ2-7,ASRIQGEQY
.,TRBV10-1,TRBJ1-1,ASSSDFNTEAF
TRBD2,TRBV7-9,TRBJ2-1,ASSGPGLGLYNEQF
TRBD1,TRBV7-9,TRBJ2-1,ASRRAFGTGSYNEQF
TRBD2,TRBV4-1,TRBJ2-5,ASSRLAGVETQY
.,TRBV5-1,TRBJ2-2,ASSLAHREIDGELF
.,TRBV14,TRBJ1-5,ASSQGFGGNQPQH
.,TRBV21-1,TRBJ2-1,ASTPAGTGCSYNEQF
TRBD1,TRBV11-2,TRBJ2-5,ASSYSGTVQETQY
.,TRBV7-9,TRBJ2-5,ASSLLGQDQETQY
TRBD1,TRBV5-4,TRBJ1-1,ASGRTGGTEAF
.,TRBV30,TRBJ1-2,AWSRGFDYGYT
.,TRBV4-2,TRBJ2-5,ASSQQSETQY
.,TRBV6-5,TRBJ2-7,ASTHHYEQY
TRBD2,TRBV7-9,TRBJ2-7,ASSFKTSGGSYEQY
.,TRBV18,TRBJ2-3,ASSPRVSGTSTDTQY
.,TRBV18,TRBJ1-1,ASSPSQVLNTEAF
.,TRBV7-2,TRBJ1-3,ASSFTGSGNTIY
.,TRBV28,TRBJ2-1,ASSPASLVVNEQF
TRBD1,TRBV5-5,TRBJ2-2,ASSWDREVGTGELF
.,TRBV2,TRBJ1-5,ASSEAPGQPQH
TRBD1,TRBV30,TRBJ1-1,AWMLGQITEAF
TRBD2,TRBV6-5,TRBJ2-3,ASSFHGGDTQY
TRBD2,TRBV7-8,TRBJ2-1,ASSYRRTSRNEQF
TRBD1,TRBV7-6,TRBJ2-1,ASSFEQGNEQF
.,TRBV29-1,TRBJ1-2,SVDRDLDSYGYT
.,TRBV10-2,TRBJ2-1,ASSEVSPDEQF
.,TRBV2,TRBJ1-1,ASADYIEAF
.,TRBV15,TRBJ2-7,ATRRVDAYEQY
.,TRBV30,TRBJ1-1,AWSGLRTEAF
.,TRBV10-3,TRBJ1-2,AIRDTVPLGYGYT
.,TRBV5-1,TRBJ2-2,ASSLFSRLNTGELF
.,TRBV7-9,TRBJ2-2,ASGRGAGELF
TRBD1,TRBV30,TRBJ1-5,AWREQGPTRSQH
TRBD1,TRBV7-9,TRBJ1-1,ASSLSQGARTEAF
.,TRBV6-1,TRBJ1-1,ASSPRLNTEAF
.,TRBV5-6,TRBJ1-1,ASSLPLLNNQAF
TRBD2,TRBV11-2,TRBJ2-7,ASSLVAAGAHYEQY
TRBD2,TRBV4-2,TRBJ2-1,ASREVGLAGGDEQF
TRBD1,TRBV11-2,TRBJ2-1,ASSGLTGVGYNEQF
.,TRBV5-6,TRBJ2-7,ASSSGTFPYEQY
.,TRBV5-5,TRBJ2-2,ASSQAANTGELF
.,TRBV30,TRBJ1-4,AWTQVVNEKLF
TRBD2,TRBV5-4,TRBJ2-7,ASSSGASGRDEQY
TRBD2,TRBV11-3,TRBJ2-1,ASSLADGLAYSYNEQF